The 14 T cell receptor beta chains listed next were all sequenced from one sample in a study of blood T cell repertoires in COVID-19. Produced via immunoSEQ multiplex PCR; TCRdb's table is partial and in-frame only. The sample holds tens of thousands of clones, around 90% seen once. The sequencing input was peripheral blood. All receptors derive from a woman older than 75 with active or convalescent COVID-19.

J is TRBJ2-7 and V is TRBV3-1 (or the pseudogene TRBV3-2); 10 bases map to TRBD1. The V and J ends lost 5 bases and 6 bases, in that order; junction bases with no gene match: 7. The CDR3 is 14 amino acids. CDR1 and CDR2 from the germline V gene are LGHDT and YNNKEL (reference sequence). The CDR3 here is CASSSGDRGGEQYF. The CDR3 DNA reads TGTGCCAGCAGCTCAGGGGACAGGGGAGGCGAGCAGTACTTC.

This clone appeared once. The chain joins TRBV10-1 to TRBJ2-7; TRBD2 matches 13 bases. After removal of 3 bases from V and 5 bases from J, the junction contained 7 bases not matched to a gene. Germline V gene sequence: CDR1 WNHNN, CDR2 SYGVQD (reference sequence). CDR3 length: 16 amino acids. The CDR3: CASSEMGLAGFHEQYF. In DNA, the CDR3 is TGCGCCAGCAGTGAAATGGGACTAGCGGGATTCCACGAGCAGTACTTC.

The chain is built from TRBV30 and TRBJ2-2, with 9 bases that match TRBD1. Germline V gene data show CDR1 as GTSNPN and CDR2 as SVGIG (reference sequence). V was clipped by 3 bases and J by 6 bases; unmatched bases: 11. The CDR3 runs to 16 residues. This CDR3 reads CAWRAGQGRGAGELFF. In DNA, the CDR3 is TGTGCCTGGAGGGCCGGACAGGGGAGAGGGGCCGGGGAGCTGTTTTTT.

The V and J genes are TRBV5-1 and TRBJ2-3; TRBD2 agrees at 13 bases. Trimming took 2 bases from V and 6 from J; bases not matched to a gene: 6. CDR1 is SGHRS, CDR2 YFSETQ, per germline. The CDR3 contains 16 residues. CDR3 sequence (DNA): TGCGCCAGCAGCTTTGCCGGGACTAGCGGGATTGATACGCAGTATTTT. It is translated as CASSFAGTSGIDTQYF. Combining the CDR3 with reference TRBV5-1 and TRBJ2-3 gives the whole variable domain KAGVTQTPRYLIKTRGQQVTLSCSPISGHRSVSWYQQTPGQGLQFLFEYFSETQRNKGNFPGRFSGRQFSNSRSEMNVSTLELGDSALYLCASSFAGTSGIDTQYFGPGTRLTVL.

The chain combines TRBV30 with TRBJ2-7, with D tentatively TRBD1 (5 bases). The V gene's germline CDR1 is GTSNPN and CDR2 SVGIG (reference sequence). Between the trimmed V and J ends, which lost 1 base and 4 bases, there was a span of 17 bases. This CDR3 spans 15 amino acids. For the CDR3, the DNA is TGTGCCTGGAGTGCTAAGCCCGACAGCCCATACGAGCAGTACTTC. Protein: CAWSAKPDSPYEQYF.

V usage is TRBV18 and J usage is TRBJ2-4, with D possibly TRBD2 on 7 matching bases. This CDR3 comprises 15 residues. Germline V lookup: CDR1 KGHSH, CDR2 LQKENI. V was cut by 5 bases and J by 3 bases, with 14 bases left in between. The CDR3 spells CASSSGGLGKNIQYF. The CDR3 nucleotides are TGTGCCAGCTCATCGGGGGGCCTCGGCAAAAACATTCAGTACTTC.

On this clone: This specimen includes other DNA sequences encoding the same CDR3. The gene calls are TRBV18 and TRBJ1-5; TRBD1 matches at 9 bases. This CDR3 spans 14 amino acids. The V segment lost 3 bases and the J segment 7 bases; nucleotides outside the gene matches: 4. CDR1 and CDR2 from the germline V gene are KGHSH and LQKENI. The CDR3 DNA is TGTGCCAGCTCACCCGGACAGGGGAACCAGCCCCAGCATTTT. Protein sequence: CASSPGQGNQPQHF.

The chain employs TRBV28 and TRBJ2-7, with 7 bases lining up with TRBD2. V was pared by 5 bases and J by 1 base, with 8 bases of the junction left unmatched. CDR3 length: 15 residues. The germline V gene encodes CDR1 MDHEN and CDR2 SYDVKM. DNA of the CDR3: TGTGCCAGCAGTACGAGCGGGGTTAGATCCTACGAGCAGTACTTC. This sequence encodes CASSTSGVRSYEQYF.

The V gene is TRBV5-6, the J gene TRBJ2-1, with 13 nucleotides matching TRBD2. Per the germline V gene, CDR1 is SGHDT and CDR2 is YYEEEE. This CDR3 has 16 residues. With 4 bases clipped from V and 7 bases from J, the junction kept 8 bases outside the gene matches. The CDR3 sequence: CASSATSGRVWNEQFF. The CDR3 DNA sequence: TGTGCCAGCAGCGCTACTAGCGGGAGGGTCTGGAATGAGCAGTTCTTC.

The chain has TRBV5-1 and TRBJ1-2, with a tentative D call TRBD1 (5 bases). The V gene's germline CDR1 is SGHRS and CDR2 YFSETQ. The CDR3 has 13 amino acids. V shed 4 bases and J shed 6 bases, with 13 bases lying between them. The CDR3 sequence: CASSAQGIDGYTF. CDR3 coding DNA: TGCGCCAGCAGCGCCCAGGGAATTGATGGCTACACCTTC.

The chain carries TRBV27 and TRBJ2-7; 8 positions agree with TRBD1. Looked up from germline, CDR1 is MNHEY and CDR2 is SMNVEV (reference sequence). J gave up 13 bases and V 2 bases, and 10 bases lay outside the gene matches. The CDR3 is 13 amino acids. As DNA, the CDR3 is TGTGCCAGCAGTTTACGGGTAGGGACAGGTCTTTACTTC. It is translated as CASSLRVGTGLYF.

Comment on this clone: A read error may produce the germline difference seen at one junction end. The genes are TRBV12-3 or TRBV12-4 and TRBJ1-2; 10 positions match TRBD1. The CDR3 is 12 amino acids. The DNA of the CDR3 is TGTGCCAGCAGTTTGCGGACAGGGGGAGTCTATTTC. Protein sequence: CASSLRTGGVYF.

The chain couples TRBV24-1 to TRBJ2-3; D is uncertain. The CDR3 has 14 residues. From germline, CDR1 is KGHDR and CDR2 SFDVKD. V lost 3 bases to trimming and J lost 0 bases, with 6 bases between them. CDR3 in amino acids: CATSDPTSTDTQYF. CDR3 DNA sequence: TGTGCCACCAGTGATCCGACAAGCACAGATACGCAGTATTTT.

This clone was found a few times. The chain couples TRBV27 to TRBJ2-2; 8 bases agree with TRBD2. This CDR3 contains 13 residues. V lost 8 bases, J lost 4 bases, and 3 bases stayed unmatched. Germline-derived CDR1 and CDR2 are MNHEY and SMNVEV (reference sequence). The CDR3: CASSRGGTGELFF. The CDR3 bases are TGTGCCAGCTCCCGGGGGGGCACCGGGGAGCTGTTTTTT.